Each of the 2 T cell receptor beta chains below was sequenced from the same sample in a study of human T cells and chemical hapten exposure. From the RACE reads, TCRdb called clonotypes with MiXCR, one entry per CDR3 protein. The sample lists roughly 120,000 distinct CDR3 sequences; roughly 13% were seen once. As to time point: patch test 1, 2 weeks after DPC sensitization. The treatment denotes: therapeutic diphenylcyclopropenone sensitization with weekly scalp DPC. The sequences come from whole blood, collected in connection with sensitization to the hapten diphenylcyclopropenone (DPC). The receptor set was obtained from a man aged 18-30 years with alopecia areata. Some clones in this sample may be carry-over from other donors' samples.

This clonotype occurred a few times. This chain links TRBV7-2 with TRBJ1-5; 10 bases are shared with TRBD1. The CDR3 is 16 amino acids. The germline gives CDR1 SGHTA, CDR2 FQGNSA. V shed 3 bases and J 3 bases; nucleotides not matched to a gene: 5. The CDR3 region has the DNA TGTGCCAGCAGCTTCCGGGACAGGGGATTCAATCAGCCCCAGCATTTT. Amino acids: CASSFRDRGFNQPQHF.

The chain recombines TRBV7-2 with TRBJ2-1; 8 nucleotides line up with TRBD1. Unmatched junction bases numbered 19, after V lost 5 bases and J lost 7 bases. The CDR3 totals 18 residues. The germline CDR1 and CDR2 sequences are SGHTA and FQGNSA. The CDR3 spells CASSVRTGNRGPRNEQFF. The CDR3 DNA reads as TGTGCCAGCAGCGTAAGGACAGGGAATCGGGGGCCTAGGAATGAGCAGTTCTTC.